This T cell receptor (beta chain) was captured by sequencing in a study of T cell clonotyping in hematopoietic cell transplantation. Study findings and constraints: Recipient TCR diversity dropped after transplant; expanded clonotypes rose from day 30 to 180.

Profiling relied on immunoSEQ multiplex PCR, and the TCRdb table lists in-frame clones only, not all of them. Here the sample spans 70,000 or so clones, about 94% being singletons. Points on this clone: Its specificity is not known. One junction end disagrees with the germline gene, perhaps due to a read error.

CDR1 LNHDA and CDR2 SQIVND come from the germline V gene (reference sequence). The CDR3 extends over 16 amino acids. Material: peripheral blood mononuclear cells. V and J are TRBV19 and TRBJ2-7; 14 bases match TRBD2. The receptor was derived from a man in his forties or fifties in good health. Some clones in this sample may be carry-over from other donors' samples. The CDR3 is CASSVTSGRASDEQYF. CDR3 coding DNA: TGTGCCAGTAGTGTGACTAGCGGGAGGGCCTCCGACGAGCAGTACTTC.